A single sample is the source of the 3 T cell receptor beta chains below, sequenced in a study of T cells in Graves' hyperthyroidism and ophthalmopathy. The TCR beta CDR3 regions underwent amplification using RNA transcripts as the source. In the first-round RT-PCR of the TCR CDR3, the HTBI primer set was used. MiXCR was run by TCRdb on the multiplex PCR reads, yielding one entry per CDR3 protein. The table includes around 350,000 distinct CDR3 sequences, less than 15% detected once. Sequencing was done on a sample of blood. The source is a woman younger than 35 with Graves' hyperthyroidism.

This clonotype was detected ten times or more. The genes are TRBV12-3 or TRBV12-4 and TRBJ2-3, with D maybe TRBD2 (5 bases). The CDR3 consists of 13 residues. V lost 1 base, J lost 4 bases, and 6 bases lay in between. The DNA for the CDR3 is TGTGCCAGCAGTTTAGGAGGGCCAGATACGCAGTATTTT. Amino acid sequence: CASSLGGPDTQYF.

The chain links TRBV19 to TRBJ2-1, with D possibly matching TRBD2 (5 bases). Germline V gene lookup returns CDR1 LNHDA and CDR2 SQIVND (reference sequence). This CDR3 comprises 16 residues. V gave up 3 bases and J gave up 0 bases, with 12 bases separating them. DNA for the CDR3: TGTGCCAGTAGTATGTTGCCGGGAAGCTCCTACAATGAGCAGTTCTTC. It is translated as CASSMLPGSSYNEQFF.

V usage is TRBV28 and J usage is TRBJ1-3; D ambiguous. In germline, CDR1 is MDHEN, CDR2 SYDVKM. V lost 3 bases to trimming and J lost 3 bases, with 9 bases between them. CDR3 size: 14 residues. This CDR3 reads CASSLTELGNTIYF. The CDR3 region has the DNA TGTGCCAGCAGTTTGACCGAACTTGGAAACACCATATATTTT. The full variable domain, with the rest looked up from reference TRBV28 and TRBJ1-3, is DVKVTQSSRYLVKRTGEKVFLECVQDMDHENMFWYRQDPGLGLRLIYFSYDVKMKEKGDIPEGYSVSREKKERFSLILESASTNQTSMYLCASSLTELGNTIYFGEGSWLTVV.